These T cell receptor beta chains were read from a single sample in a study of T cell responses to AZD1222 COVID-19 vaccine. The assay was immunoSEQ multiplex PCR, and TCRdb's table has in-frame clones only and misses some. The specimen's table records about 140,000 clones. The sample taken for sequencing was peripheral blood. The receptors stem from an adult in good health. CDR3s include the opening cysteine and the closing phenylalanine or tryptophan. A D gene is named only where the DNA matches it firmly.

D	J	V	CDR3	DNA
-	TRBJ2-7	TRBV11-2	CASSSMVNYEQYF	TGTGCCAGCAGCTCCATGGTGAACTACGAGCAGTACTTC
TRBD1	TRBJ1-2	TRBV6-5	CASSTRQGGYTF	TGTGCCAGCAGTACCAGACAGGGAGGCTACACCTTC
-	TRBJ2-2	TRBV5-1	CASSLPGTTGELFF	TGCGCCAGCAGCCTCCCCGGGACAACCGGGGAGCTGTTTTTT
-	TRBJ1-2	TRBV18	CASSPGIEGLYGYTF	TGTGCCAGCTCTCCAGGCATCGAAGGTCTCTATGGCTACACCTTC
-	TRBJ1-5	TRBV30	CAWKTGGGGPNQPQHF	TGTGCCTGGAAAACCGGGGGCGGAGGGCCCAATCAGCCCCAGCATTTT
TRBD1	TRBJ1-4	TRBV7-6	CASSQGQGQGKLFF	TGTGCCAGCAGCCAAGGACAGGGGCAGGGAAAACTGTTTTTT
-	TRBJ1-1	TRBV24-1	CATSARGRKPAGTEAFF	TGTGCCACCAGTGCCCGGGGACGAAAACCTGCGGGCACTGAAGCTTTCTTT
TRBD2	TRBJ2-1	TRBV7-9	CASSLDHTSGGLF	TGTGCCAGCAGCTTAGACCACACTAGCGGGGGGCTCTTC
-	TRBJ1-2	TRBV18	CASSPLLAYGYTF	TGTGCCAGCTCACCTCTTCTGGCCTATGGCTACACCTTC
TRBD1	TRBJ1-6	TRBV19	CASSPPTGGKSPLHF	TGTGCCAGTAGTCCCCCGACAGGGGGGAAATCACCCCTCCACTTT
-	TRBJ1-1	TRBV7-9	CASGTPGTRNTEAFF	TGTGCCAGCGGCACCCCCGGGACACGGAACACTGAAGCTTTCTTT
TRBD1	TRBJ2-7	TRBV6-1	CASSEARQGWNEQYF	TGTGCCAGCAGTGAAGCCCGACAGGGGTGGAACGAGCAGTACTTC
-	TRBJ2-7	TRBV10-3	CAISVVRTRGGEYEQYF	TGTGCCATCAGTGTCGTCCGGACCAGGGGTGGGGAATACGAGCAGTACTTC
-	TRBJ1-1	TRBV10-2	CASRAGVGTEAFF	TGCGCCAGCAGGGCGGGGGTCGGGACTGAAGCTTTCTTT
-	TRBJ1-5	TRBV19	CASSIDTRGAGTQPQHF	TGTGCCAGTAGTATAGATACGCGGGGGGCAGGGACTCAGCCCCAGCATTTT
-	TRBJ1-2	TRBV20-1	CSASGTGNYGYTF	TGCAGTGCTAGTGGAACAGGGAATTATGGCTACACCTTC
TRBD1	TRBJ1-2	TRBV7-9	CASSLEGTGNGYTF	TGTGCCAGCAGCTTGGAGGGGACAGGGAATGGCTACACCTTC
-	TRBJ1-1	TRBV18	CASSPSGNTEAFF	TGTGCCAGCTCACCGTCCGGGAACACTGAAGCTTTCTTT